The T cell receptor beta chain described here comes from a study of T-cell memory formation after mild COVID-19. Germline V gene data show CDR1 as DFQATT and CDR2 as SNEGSKA (reference sequence). Trimming pared 2 bases from V and 10 bases from J, leaving 15 bases between. The length of the CDR3 is 14 residues. TCRdb passed the 5' RACE reads through MiXCR, listing each CDR3 protein once. The repertoire includes hundreds of thousands of distinct CDR3 sequences, approximately 15% of them detected once, and roughly 7.7% sits in the top ten. This chain connects TRBV20-1 to TRBJ1-6; D is perhaps TRBD1 (5 bases). This clonotype was obtained from an adult woman who had mild COVID-19 (a few samples of this study predate the infection). Cell type and time point are not known. Sequencing was done on a sample of PBMCs or a T cell subset sorted from them (not recorded which). The CDR3 DNA reads TGCAGTGCTAGACGCGGGGGGTCCGAATCACCCCTCCACTTT. Its protein product is CSARRGGSESPLHF.